The rows below give T cell receptor beta chains drawn from one sample of a study of T cells in Graves' hyperthyroidism and ophthalmopathy. TCRdb fed the multiplex PCR reads into MiXCR, producing one record per CDR3 protein. Of about half a million distinct CDR3 sequences in the sample, around a quarter are singletons; the top ten hold about 10%. Input material: blood. These receptors all stem from a woman aged 30 to 39 with Graves' ophthalmopathy. Both conserved end residues are trimmed from each CDR3. D genes are given only for firm matches.

j_call v_call d_call cdr3_aa
TRBJ1-1 TRBV6-1 . ASREHGRPEAF
TRBJ2-5 TRBV20-1 . SARDRTGNQETQY
TRBJ2-2 TRBV29-1 TRBD1 SVEGGGQGAGELF
TRBJ1-2 TRBV6-1 . ASRLTGKYGYT
TRBJ2-7 TRBV11-2 . ASSLLSHEQY
TRBJ2-5 TRBV27 . ASSFSPGRGQETQY
TRBJ2-2 TRBV7-1 TRBD2 ASRSGTTSGRSYNTGELF
TRBJ2-2 TRBV20-1 TRBD2 SARAPGLEGTGELF
TRBJ1-2 TRBV3-1 . ASTHSGPNYGYT
TRBJ2-5 TRBV6-1 TRBD2 ASNPGLAGRLETQY
TRBJ1-1 TRBV7-8 . ASSSDGANTEAF
TRBJ1-5 TRBV2 . ASSELGGSNQPQH
TRBJ2-2 TRBV6-1 TRBD1 ATGQGASGELF
TRBJ2-7 TRBV10-3 . AISESGGITYEQY
TRBJ2-7 TRBV11-2 TRBD1 ASSSSQRTGRYEQY
TRBJ1-3 TRBV28 . ASSWARAGNTIY
TRBJ2-7 TRBV11-3 . ASSAGQSSYEQY
TRBJ2-7 TRBV4-2 . ASSQDRADGFYEQY
TRBJ1-5 TRBV12-3/TRBV12-4 . ASTQGFDQPQH
TRBJ1-1 TRBV9 . ASSVSAENTEAF
TRBJ1-2 TRBV27 TRBD1 ASGRQGLPNYGYT
TRBJ2-5 TRBV24-1 TRBD2 ATSDPRTSGFETQY
TRBJ1-2 TRBV10-3 . AISESAGLYYGYT
TRBJ2-5 TRBV20-1 . SASTGGTQETQY
TRBJ2-5 TRBV10-3 TRBD1 AISAGQGNIQETQY